This TCR beta chain was profiled in a study of shared clonotypes between healthy human individuals (dated by TCRdb to 2018 to 2021). About the study as a whole: Three men and a couple of women, aged 18 to 49 years, made up the cohort. Leukapheresis yielded between about 0.85 and 10 billion PBMCs per donor. Different laboratories and diverse techniques were used to prepare libraries and sequence TCR repertoires, to increase sequencing depth and limit assay-specific biases. For each donor, CD4 naive and CD4 memory were each run on three plates, CD8 naive on two plates, and CD8 memory on one plate. The study deeply sequenced blood TCR repertoires of about 5 healthy adults to estimate repertoire size and the extent of clonotype sharing between individuals.

Healthy HIV-negative adults with no recently reported acute infections or vaccinations were included as donors. All donors were Caucasian adults living in Nashville, Tennessee, USA. Magnetic negative selection was used to enrich CD4+ T cells, after which naive cells were positively selected on CD45RA and the negative fraction became the memory subset. Blood was obtained by leukapheresis, after which PBMCs were separated by Ficoll-Histopaque density gradient centrifugation and cryopreserved in liquid nitrogen vapor phase. Purity and quantity of every magnetically sorted T cell population were checked by analytical flow cytometry. From each sorted fraction, genomic DNA was isolated and quantified by UV absorbance on a Nanodrop 2000c. Turning to this clone: Its binding antigen is unknown. Base qualities are missing; no much larger clone stands one base away.

Results the study describes overall, beyond this receptor: The genetic and exposure-history diversity represented was limited by the small number of donors. Sampling was restricted to blood, and TCR repertoires in tissues likely differ from the TCR repertoires found in blood. Rarefaction of sorted-subset datasets indicated incomplete sequencing despite the large sequencing depth. Pairwise subsampling indicated that sequencing depth was expected to affect the degree of clonotype sharing among donors. Naive subsets generally had larger estimated clonotype richness than memory subsets did. Higher generation probabilities were observed for clonotypes shared by all four sorted-subset donors than for non-shared clonotypes. About 5% of naive CD4, around 3.5% of naive CD8, roughly 2.5% of memory CD4, and 0.35% to 0.5% of memory CD8 clonotypes were shared across a few donors.

Using the deep immunoSEQ assay, TCR CDR3 regions were amplified from genomic DNA by multiplex PCR. Extracted genomic DNA from each cell subset was distributed evenly across all wells of several immunoSEQ 96-well plates, and each plate was treated as a replicate. For sorted subsets, about 200 ng genomic DNA, equal to tens of thousands of T cell genomes, was loaded into each replicate PCR. Purified libraries were quantified with a Qubit 3.0 fluorometer, sized on a Bioanalyzer 2100, and re-quantified with the KAPA Library Quantification kit. Every immunoSEQ 96-well plate was sequenced on a dedicated single-read 150-cycle Illumina NextSeq 550 flow cell. The original methods were these. The immunoSEQ output contained only junctional sequences without quality scores, so filtering could not match that applied to full-length reads. Sequences were annotated with PyIR, a Python wrapper for IgBLAST v1.9, using IMGT germline references to assign V/J genes and CDR3. Any read was removed if the V/J assignment was weak (E-value above 1e-6), the CDR3 was missing, or the read contained stop codons, out-of-frame junctions, or ambiguous translated residues. V3J clonotypes were defined by identical inferred V gene, J gene, and CDR3 amino acid sequence. Percentage overlap between repertoires was calculated by dividing the number of shared unique clonotypes by the size of the smaller repertoire. Repertoire richness was assessed with RTK rarefaction, the Chao1 estimator, and Recon v2.1 estimates of unobserved clonotypes. Generation probabilities were computed with OLGA for all TCRbeta clonotypes obtained by the gDNA method from four donors. In its TCRdb copy, this immuneACCESS table keeps in-frame sequences only and misses some clones. Where compared with another copy, unresolved V genes explain less than half of these, and the others have no known cause. That table is the source of V, J and clone size, and D and trimming were worked out from the DNA. Within this sample are around 2.5 million clones, with approximately 94% of them counted one time only. Of the sample, approximately 0.36% falls within the top ten clones.

Sequences SGDLS (CDR1) and YYNGEE (CDR2) are obtained from the germline V gene. The CDR3 covers 15 residues, taking in both the cysteine and the phenylalanine. Only the CDR3 portion is preserved as DNA: 45 bases, with reading frame beginning at the first base. Between the V and J ends, shortened by 0 bases and 4 bases respectively, the junction contains 11 bases. The chain is assembled from TRBV9 and TRBJ2-1; TRBD2 might be the D gene, on 6 matching bases. Sequencing was performed on naive CD4+ T cells from PBMCs. This specimen's cell subset or site label, interpreted: CD45RA+ positively selected. The clonotype was recovered from a man aged 18 to 29 in good health. Some clones in this sample may be carry-over from other donors' samples. The DNA reads as follows: TGTGCCAGCAGCGTAGCGGGGGACGAATACAATGAGCAGTTCTTC. It translates to CASSVAGDEYNEQFF.